This record concerns one T cell receptor beta chain sequence. The specificity of this receptor is unknown. No qualities accompany the bases; no much larger clone lies one base away. Including cysteine and phenylalanine, the CDR3 has 15 amino acids. The CDR3 DNA has 45 bases and is translated from base 1. V and J are truncated by 1 base and 0 bases respectively, leaving an intervening sequence of 7 bases. CDR1 and CDR2 are drawn from the germline V gene: SNHLY, FYNNEI. Read against the paper, the sample's treatment or condition label means: 15 to 20 received Ad26.COV2.S at low or high dose, single or two shots; about five received placebo; per-sample allocation not given. For vaccine and placebo recipients, repertoires were sequenced using samples collected on day 63 after the first injection. Cohort 1b enrolled around 23 adults aged 18-55 years at a single site in Boston, USA, between 29 July and 7 August 2020. Ad26.COV2.S was a replication-incompetent adenovirus type 26 vector that expressed a prefusion-stabilized SARS-CoV-2 spike protein derived from the original Wuhan strain.

The immunoSEQ Assay was used to sequence TCRbeta CDR3 regions. After extraction, genomic DNA underwent amplification by bias-controlled multiplex PCR, followed by high-throughput sequencing. On the study's bioinformatics: Collapsing and filtering of sequences were performed to quantify the absolute abundance of each unique TCRbeta CDR3 region. T cell fraction was estimated by normalization of TCRbeta template counts to usable DNA, with usable DNA being measured through amplification of reference genes present in all nucleated cells. Repertoire TCRs were annotated as SARS-CoV-2-specific by exact matching of V gene, CDR3 amino acid sequence and J gene to a known reactive TCR set. The reference SARS-CoV-2 TCR set was derived from MIRA and filtered for enrichment in COVID-19-positive ImmuneCODE repertoires, a step that removed public or cross-reactive TCRs. Using the MIRA antigens, annotated TCRs were further analysed by specific ORF or by position within an ORF. Breadth was defined as annotated unique rearrangements over total unique productive rearrangements; depth was the summed frequency of those rearrangements. Group comparisons of TCR breadth used two-sided Wilcoxon rank-sum tests. Here the immuneACCESS table is served through TCRdb, limited to in-frame sequences with V and J called. Missing clones are a known gap in these copies; in checked studies unresolved V genes cover under half, and the rest lacks a known reason. The V and J calls and clone size were taken over from that table, and D and trimming were inferred from the DNA. In this sample the table shows about 400,000 clones, around nine tenths of which occur a single time. Clones ranked in the top ten supply about 3.5% of the sample.

The data belong to a study of Ad26.COV2.S vaccination and SARS-CoV-2 variants (TCRdb year 2021). Study-level background: Donors in the vaccine arm were drawn from COV1001, a multicentre, randomized, double-blind, placebo-controlled phase I-IIa trial testing Ad26.COV2.S in healthy adults. Ad26.COV2.S was given intramuscularly at 5x10^10 or 1x10^11 viral particles, as a single shot or as two shots 56 days apart. TCRbeta repertoire sequencing was used to assess the specificity and breadth of SARS-CoV-2-reactive T cell receptors after Ad26.COV2.S vaccination. The TCR-sequenced set comprised about 32 samples: approximately 19 Ad26.COV2.S vaccine recipients, 5 placebo recipients and 8 SARS-CoV-2 convalescent individuals. Trial participants were randomized into five groups of five: low-dose or high-dose Ad26.COV2.S given once or twice, or placebo on both occasions. Investigators remained blinded to trial group allocation during experiments and outcome assessment.

The full study reports these points: Compared with placebo recipients, Ad26.COV2.S recipients showed higher spike-specific TCR breadth (P = 0.0014). Substantial breadth of spike-specific CD8+ and CD4+ T cell responses was reported after vaccination. The study lacked the statistical power to compare responses across vaccine doses or regimens. Comparable non-spike TCR breadth was observed between vaccine and placebo recipients, consistent with only spike being contained in the vaccine. The authors noted that total T cell responses may have been underestimated by the TCR breadth and depth analyses.

The V gene is TRBV2 and the J gene is TRBJ1-3, with TRBD1 as a weak D call on 5 bases. This TCR derives from a person between 18 and 59 years old who received the Ad26.COV2.S COVID-19 vaccine or a placebo. The sequenced sample was peripheral blood, obtained in a trial of Ad26.COV2.S vaccine versus placebo. The base sequence is TGTGCCAGCAGTGAAGAGGGGAGCTCTGGAAACACCATATATTTT. Its product reads: CASSEEGSSGNTIYF.